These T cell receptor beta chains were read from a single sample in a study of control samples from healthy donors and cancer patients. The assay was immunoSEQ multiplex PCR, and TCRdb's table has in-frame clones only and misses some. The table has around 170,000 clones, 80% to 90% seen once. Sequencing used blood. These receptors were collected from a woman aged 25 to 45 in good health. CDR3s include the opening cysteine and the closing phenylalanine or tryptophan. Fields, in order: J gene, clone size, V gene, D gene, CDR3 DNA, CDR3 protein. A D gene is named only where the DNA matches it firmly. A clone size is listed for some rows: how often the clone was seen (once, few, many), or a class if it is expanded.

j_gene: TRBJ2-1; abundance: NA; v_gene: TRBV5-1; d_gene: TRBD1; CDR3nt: TGCGCCAGCAGCCCTGGGACAGGGGGATACAATGAGCAGTTCTTC; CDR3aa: CASSPGTGGYNEQFF
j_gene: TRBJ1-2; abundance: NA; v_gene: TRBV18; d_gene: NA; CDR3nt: TGTGCCAGCTCACCACTGGCTCCCGGGAGTGCTAACTATGGCTACACCTTC; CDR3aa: CASSPLAPGSANYGYTF
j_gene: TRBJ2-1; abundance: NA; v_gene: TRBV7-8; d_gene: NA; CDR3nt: TGTGCCAGCAGCTCCCACGGGGCTAGCGTCTACAATGAGCAGTTCTTC; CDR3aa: CASSSHGASVYNEQFF
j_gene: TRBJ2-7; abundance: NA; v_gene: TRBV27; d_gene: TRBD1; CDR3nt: TGTGCCAGCAGTTTCCGTGGGACAGCATCCTACGAGCAGTACTTC; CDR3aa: CASSFRGTASYEQYF
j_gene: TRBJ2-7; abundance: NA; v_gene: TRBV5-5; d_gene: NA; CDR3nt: TGTGCCAGCAGCCCGGGTCATTTGGCGCTCGAGCAGTACTTC; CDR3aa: CASSPGHLALEQYF
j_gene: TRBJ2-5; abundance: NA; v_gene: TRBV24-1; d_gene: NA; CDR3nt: TGTGCCACCAGTGAGAGCACGTTCCAAGAGACCCAGTACTTC; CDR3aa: CATSESTFQETQYF
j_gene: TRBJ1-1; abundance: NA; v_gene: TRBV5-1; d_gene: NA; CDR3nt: TGCGCCAGCAGCTCCGAACGGGGAGCTTTCTTT; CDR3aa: CASSSERGAFF
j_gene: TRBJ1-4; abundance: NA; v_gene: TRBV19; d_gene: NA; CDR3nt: TGTGCCAGTAATTCCAGGAGAGGAGAAAAACTGTTTTTT; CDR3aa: CASNSRRGEKLFF
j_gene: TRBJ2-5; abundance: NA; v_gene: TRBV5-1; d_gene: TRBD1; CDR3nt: TGCGCCAGCACCGGCGGTCAGGGGGTTGTGGAGACCCAGTACTTC; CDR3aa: CASTGGQGVVETQYF
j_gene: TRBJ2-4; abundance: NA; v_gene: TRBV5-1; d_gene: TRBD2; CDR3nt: TGCGCCAGCAGCCCGACCGGGACTATGAAAAACATTCAGTACTTC; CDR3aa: CASSPTGTMKNIQYF
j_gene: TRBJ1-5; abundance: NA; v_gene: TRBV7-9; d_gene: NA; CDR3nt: TGTGCCAGCAGCTTAGGGCAGGGCAGCAATCAGCCCCAGCATTTT; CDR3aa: CASSLGQGSNQPQHF
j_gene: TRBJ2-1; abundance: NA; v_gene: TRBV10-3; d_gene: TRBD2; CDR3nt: TGTGCCATCAGTGAGACTGGGACTAGCGGGAGGAGCTACAATGAGCAGTTCTTC; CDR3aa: CAISETGTSGRSYNEQFF
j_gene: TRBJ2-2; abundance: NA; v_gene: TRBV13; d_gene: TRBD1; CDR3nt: TGTGCCAGCAGCTTAAAAGGACAGGGGAACACCGGGGAGCTGTTTTTT; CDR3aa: CASSLKGQGNTGELFF
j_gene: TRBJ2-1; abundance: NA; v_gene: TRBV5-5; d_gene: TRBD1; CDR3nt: TGTGCCAGCAGCTTGACAGGGGCGCAGTTCTTC; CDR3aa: CASSLTGAQFF
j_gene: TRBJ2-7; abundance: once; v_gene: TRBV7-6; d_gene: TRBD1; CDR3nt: TGTGCCAGCAGCTCCTCCGGGACAGGGGGAAGGTGGGCGGCGAAGCAGTACTTC; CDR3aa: CASSSSGTGGRWAAKQYF
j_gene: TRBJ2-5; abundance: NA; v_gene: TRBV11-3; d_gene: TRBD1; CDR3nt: TGTGCCAGCAGCAGGGGGCCTCAAGAGACCCAGTACTTC; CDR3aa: CASSRGPQETQYF
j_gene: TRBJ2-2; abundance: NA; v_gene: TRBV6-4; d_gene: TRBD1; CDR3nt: TGTGCCAGCAAAGGGACAGCGAACACCGGGGAGCTGTTTTTT; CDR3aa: CASKGTANTGELFF
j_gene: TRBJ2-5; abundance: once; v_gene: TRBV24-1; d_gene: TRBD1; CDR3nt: TGTGCCACCAGTACAGGGGGCTACCAAGAGACCCAGTACTTC; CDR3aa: CATSTGGYQETQYF
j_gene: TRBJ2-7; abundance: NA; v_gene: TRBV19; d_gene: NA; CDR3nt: TGTGCCAGTAGTAGGGCCCTCCTCTACGAGCAGTACTTC; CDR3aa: CASSRALLYEQYF
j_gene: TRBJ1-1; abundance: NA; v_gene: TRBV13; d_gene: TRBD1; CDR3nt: TGTGCCAGCAGCTTACCATACAGGGGCCCTGAAGCTTTCTTT; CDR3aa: CASSLPYRGPEAFF
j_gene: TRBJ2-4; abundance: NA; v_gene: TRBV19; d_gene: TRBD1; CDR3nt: TGTGCCAGTAGTATTTTGGAAGCAGGGGGAGCCAAAAACATTCAGTACTTC; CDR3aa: CASSILEAGGAKNIQYF
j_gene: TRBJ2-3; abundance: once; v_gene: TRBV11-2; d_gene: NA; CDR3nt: TGTGCCAGCAGTCCACATTCCGGACTTTTCACAGATACGCAGTATTTT; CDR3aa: CASSPHSGLFTDTQYF
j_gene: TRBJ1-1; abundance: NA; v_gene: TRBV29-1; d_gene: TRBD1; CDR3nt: TGCAGCGCTGGACAGGGAGGGAACACTGAAGCTTTCTTT; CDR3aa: CSAGQGGNTEAFF
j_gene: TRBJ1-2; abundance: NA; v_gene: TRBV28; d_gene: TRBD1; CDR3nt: TGTGCCAGCAGTTGGTCAGGGGGCGCTATAGGTGGCTACACCTTC; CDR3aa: CASSWSGGAIGGYTF
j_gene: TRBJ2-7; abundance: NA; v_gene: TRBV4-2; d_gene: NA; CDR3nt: TGTGCCAGCAGCCAAGATCGAGGGGGTGGCTCCTACGAGCAGTACTTC; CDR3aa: CASSQDRGGGSYEQYF
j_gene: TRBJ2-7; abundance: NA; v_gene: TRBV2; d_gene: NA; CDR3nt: TGTGCCACCCAACTGGAGGGTGGTATAGGCTACGAGCAGTACTTC; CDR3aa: CATQLEGGIGYEQYF
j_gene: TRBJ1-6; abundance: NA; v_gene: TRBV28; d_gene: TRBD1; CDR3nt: TGTGCCAGCAGGACGACAGGGGATAATTCACCCCTCCACTTT; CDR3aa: CASRTTGDNSPLHF
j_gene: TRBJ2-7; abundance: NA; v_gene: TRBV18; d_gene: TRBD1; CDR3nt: TGTGCCAGCTCACCAAAGGGGGCGCAGGAGCAGTACTTC; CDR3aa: CASSPKGAQEQYF
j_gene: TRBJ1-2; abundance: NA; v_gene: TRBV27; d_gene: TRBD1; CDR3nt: TGTGCCAGCAGTTTGTACGGGACAGGGGGCAATGGCTACACCTTC; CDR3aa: CASSLYGTGGNGYTF
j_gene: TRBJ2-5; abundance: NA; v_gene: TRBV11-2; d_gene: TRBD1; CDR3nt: TGTGCCAGCAGCTTAGATCTGGGACAGGGCGGCGGGACCCAGTACTTC; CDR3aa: CASSLDLGQGGGTQYF
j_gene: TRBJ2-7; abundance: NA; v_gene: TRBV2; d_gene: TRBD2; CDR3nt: TGTGCCAGCAAACCTCCTCGTACTAGCGGGAGGGTGTCCTACGAGCAGTACTTC; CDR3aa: CASKPPRTSGRVSYEQYF
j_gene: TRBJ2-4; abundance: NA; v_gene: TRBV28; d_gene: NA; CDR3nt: TGTGCCAGCAGTTTAGTTGACTCCAAAAACATTCAGTACTTC; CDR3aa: CASSLVDSKNIQYF
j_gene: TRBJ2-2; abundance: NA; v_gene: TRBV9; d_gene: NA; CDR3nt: TGTGCCAGCAGCGTAGCCTCCGGGGAGCTGTTTTTT; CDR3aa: CASSVASGELFF
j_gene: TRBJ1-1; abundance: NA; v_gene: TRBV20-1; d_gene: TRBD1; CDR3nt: TGCAGCCTTGACAGGGGCACTGAAGCTTTCTTT; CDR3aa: CSLDRGTEAFF
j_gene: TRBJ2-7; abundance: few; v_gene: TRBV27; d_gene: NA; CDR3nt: TGTGCCAGCAGTCGGAACTCCTACGAGCAGTACTTC; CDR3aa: CASSRNSYEQYF
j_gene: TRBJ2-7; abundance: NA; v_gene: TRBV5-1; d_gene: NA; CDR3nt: TGCGCCAGCAGCTTGGTTGCAGGTCCCTCCTACGAGCAGTACTTC; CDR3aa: CASSLVAGPSYEQYF
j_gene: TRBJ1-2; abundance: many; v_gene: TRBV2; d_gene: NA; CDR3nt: TGTGCCAGCAGCCCCGGACCTACTAACTATGGCTACACCTTC; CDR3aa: CASSPGPTNYGYTF
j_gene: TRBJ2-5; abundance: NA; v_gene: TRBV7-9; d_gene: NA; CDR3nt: TGTGCCAGCAGCCGCCGCCCGACAGAAACAAGGGAGACCCAGTACTTC; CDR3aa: CASSRRPTETRETQYF
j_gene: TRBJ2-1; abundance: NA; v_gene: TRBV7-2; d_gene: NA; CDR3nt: TGTGCCAGCAGCTTAGCGGGGCGGGGCACCCAAAATGAGCAGTTCTTC; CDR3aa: CASSLAGRGTQNEQFF
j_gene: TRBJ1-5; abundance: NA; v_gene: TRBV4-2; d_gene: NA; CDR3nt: TGTGCCAGCAGCCAAGAAACGATGGGTAGTCAGCCCCAGCATTTT; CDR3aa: CASSQETMGSQPQHF
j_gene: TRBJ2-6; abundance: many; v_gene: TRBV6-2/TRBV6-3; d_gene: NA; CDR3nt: TGTGCCAGCAGTTACAAGGGCTCTGGGGCCAACGTCCTGACTTTC; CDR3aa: CASSYKGSGANVLTF
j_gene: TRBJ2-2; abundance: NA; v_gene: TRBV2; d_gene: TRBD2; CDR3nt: TGTGCCAGCAGTTTAGCGGGGGGGCCAAGCGGGGAGCTGTTTTTT; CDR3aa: CASSLAGGPSGELFF
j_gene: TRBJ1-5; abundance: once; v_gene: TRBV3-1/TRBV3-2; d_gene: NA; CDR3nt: TGTGCCAGCAGCCCTTACCCAAGTCGTCCTTTT; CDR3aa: CASSPYPSRPF
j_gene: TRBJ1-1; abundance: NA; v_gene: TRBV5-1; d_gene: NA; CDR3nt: TGCGCCAGCAGCTTGGCCTGGGGGAACACTGAAGCTTTCTTT; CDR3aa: CASSLAWGNTEAFF
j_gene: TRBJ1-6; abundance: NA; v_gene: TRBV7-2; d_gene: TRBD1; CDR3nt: TGTGCCAGCAGCTTAGGGACAGGGAAGGGAAATTCACCCCTCCACTTT; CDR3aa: CASSLGTGKGNSPLHF
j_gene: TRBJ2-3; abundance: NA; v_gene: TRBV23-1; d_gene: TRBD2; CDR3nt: TGCGCCAGCAGTCGTCCCGGGACTAGCGGGGGCACAGATACGCAGTATTTT; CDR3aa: CASSRPGTSGGTDTQYF
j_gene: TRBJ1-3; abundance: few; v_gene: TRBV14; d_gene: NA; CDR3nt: TGTGCCAGCAGCCCCCCCGGGGGGTGGACTGGAAACACCATATATTTT; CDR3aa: CASSPPGGWTGNTIYF
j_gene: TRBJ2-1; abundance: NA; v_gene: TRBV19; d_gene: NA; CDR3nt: TGTGCCAGTAGTATAGGAGGGGGTGAGCAGTTCTTC; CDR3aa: CASSIGGGEQFF
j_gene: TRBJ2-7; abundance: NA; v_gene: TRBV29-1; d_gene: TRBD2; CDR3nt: TGCAGCGTCCGCCCGGACGGGACTAGCGGCGAGCAGTACTTC; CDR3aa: CSVRPDGTSGEQYF
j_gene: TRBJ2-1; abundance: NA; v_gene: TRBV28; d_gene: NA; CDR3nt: TGTGCCAGCAGTTTAATCTGGGGGAGCTCCTACAATGAGCAGTTCTTC; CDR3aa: CASSLIWGSSYNEQFF
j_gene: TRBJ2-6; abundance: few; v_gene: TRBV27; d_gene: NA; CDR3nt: TGTGCCAGCAGTTTTTCTGGGGGTTCTGGGGCCAACGTCCTGACTTTC; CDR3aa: CASSFSGGSGANVLTF
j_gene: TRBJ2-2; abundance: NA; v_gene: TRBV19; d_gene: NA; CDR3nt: TGTGCCAGTAGTATAGATGACGCGGGAACCGGGGAGCTGTTTTTT; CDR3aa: CASSIDDAGTGELFF
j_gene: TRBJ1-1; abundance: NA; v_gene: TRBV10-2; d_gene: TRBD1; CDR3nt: TGCGCCAGCAGTTCGACAGGGGGCATAGAAGCTTTCTTT; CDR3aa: CASSSTGGIEAFF